These T cell receptor beta chains were read from a single sample in a study of blood T cells in healthy people across ages. TCRdb reprocessed the 5' RACE reads via MiXCR and lists one record per CDR3 protein. The sample holds 550,000 to 650,000 distinct CDR3 sequences, about 30% seen once. Sequenced sample: blood. These receptors were collected from an elderly woman in good health. Each CDR3 is given with its conserved first and last residue. A D gene is named only where the DNA matches it firmly. Clone size, where shown, is once, few, many, or a class for clones that have expanded.

v_gene	abundance	j_gene	d_gene	CDR3nt	CDR3aa
TRBV4-2	many	TRBJ1-6	TRBD1	TGTGCCAGCAGCCAAGCCGGGACAGGGGTGAATTCACCCCTCCACTTT	CASSQAGTGVNSPLHF
TRBV6-2/TRBV6-3	many	TRBJ2-6	-	TGTGCCAGTTCCCGGGGGGCCAACGTCCTGACTTTC	CASSRGANVLTF
TRBV5-1	-	TRBJ1-1	-	TGCACCAGCAGCTTGAGACAGAGCAACACTGAAGCTTTCTTT	CTSSLRQSNTEAFF
TRBV10-3	once	TRBJ2-2	-	TGTGCCATCAGTCCCCGGAGGAAAACTAACACCGGGGAGCTGTTTTTT	CAISPRRKTNTGELFF
TRBV6-2/TRBV6-3	-	TRBJ1-1	-	TGTGCCAGCAGTTACTCTATCGGGGGTGAAGCTTTCTTT	CASSYSIGGEAFF
TRBV7-8	many	TRBJ2-1	TRBD2	TGTGCCAGCAGCGCTCCCGGGACTAGACACAATGAGCAGTTCTTC	CASSAPGTRHNEQFF
TRBV5-1	many	TRBJ2-6	TRBD1	TGCGCCAGCAGCTACTGGACAGGGGGCGGATATCCCAACGTCCTGACTTTC	CASSYWTGGGYPNVLTF
TRBV4-1	-	TRBJ1-2	-	TGCGCCAGCGGCCAAGGCGCGTTGCGGCAGGTGGATGGCTACACCTTC	CASGQGALRQVDGYTF
TRBV7-2	many	TRBJ1-2	-	TGTGCCAGCAGCTTATTGTCCCCGGACTATGGCTACACCTTC	CASSLLSPDYGYTF
TRBV7-2	many	TRBJ2-5	TRBD1	TGTGCCAGCAGCTTAGTAGGCGGGACAGGGTTAAGAGAGACCCAGTACTTC	CASSLVGGTGLRETQYF
TRBV6-1	few	TRBJ2-5	-	TGTGCCAGCAGTGAATCAGCGTGGAGCTACAATGAGCAGTACTTC	CASSESAWSYNEQYF
TRBV5-5	-	TRBJ2-2	-	TGTGCCAGCAGCTCCAAGAACACCGGGGAGCTGTTTTTT	CASSSKNTGELFF
TRBV14	many	TRBJ2-1	-	TGTGCCAGCAGCCAAGATTTAGGGCAGGGAAGGGAGGAGCAGTTCTTC	CASSQDLGQGREEQFF
TRBV6-6	many	TRBJ1-5	TRBD1	TGTGCCAGCAGTAAACAAGGCCCGACAGGGAATCAGCCCCAGCATTTT	CASSKQGPTGNQPQHF
TRBV5-1	-	TRBJ1-2	TRBD1	TGCGCCAGCAGCTCCGAGGGGGCGAGCTATGGCTACACCTTC	CASSSEGASYGYTF
TRBV27	many	TRBJ2-7	-	TGTGCCAGCAGTTTGAAGGGGCCTAGGTACTACGAGCAGTACTTC	CASSLKGPRYYEQYF
TRBV9	once	TRBJ2-5	-	TGTGCCAGCAGCGAGCGGGACAGTTCCCAAGAGACCCAGTACTTC	CASSERDSSQETQYF
TRBV5-1	many	TRBJ2-7	-	TGCGCCAGCAGCTTGGAGGAGGGGTCTTTCTACGAGCAGTACTTC	CASSLEEGSFYEQYF
TRBV10-3	-	TRBJ2-7	-	TGTGCCATCAGTCCCCCGGGACAAAATTACGAGCAGTACTTC	CAISPPGQNYEQYF
TRBV5-6	many	TRBJ2-7	-	TGTGCCAGCAGCCCTGGAGGGGGGCTAATTGAGCAGTACTTC	CASSPGGGLIEQYF
TRBV7-2	many	TRBJ1-2	-	TGTGCCAGCAGCTCGGGGGTTAACTATGGCTACACCTTC	CASSSGVNYGYTF
TRBV4-1	few	TRBJ1-2	-	TGCGCCAGCAGCCAAGAGGAGACGGGCTATGGCTACACCTTC	CASSQEETGYGYTF
TRBV7-2	-	TRBJ2-1	-	TGTGCCAGCAGCGGCCGGGACCCAACGGATGAGCAGTTCTTC	CASSGRDPTDEQFF
TRBV6-1	few	TRBJ1-5	-	TGTGCCAGCAACACACTACTAGGCCCGGGAGCATGGAGCAATCAGCCCCAGCATTTT	CASNTLLGPGAWSNQPQHF
TRBV7-2	many	TRBJ1-2	TRBD1	TGTGCCAGCAGCAACCGCAATGTACGACAGGGGGCAGGTGGCTACACCTTC	CASSNRNVRQGAGGYTF
TRBV20-1	many	TRBJ2-5	TRBD1	TGCAGTGCCACCGTCCCCGGGACAGGATCCCAAGAGACCCAGTACTTC	CSATVPGTGSQETQYF
TRBV27	many	TRBJ2-3	-	TGTGCCAGCAGTTTATCTGTTAGCCAACCCTGTAGCACAGATACGCAGTATTTT	CASSLSVSQPCSTDTQYF
TRBV5-1	-	TRBJ1-5	-	TGCGCCAGCAGAGAAGGTTCCACCGACGATCAGCCCCAGCATTTT	CASREGSTDDQPQHF
TRBV5-1	-	TRBJ2-7	TRBD2	TGCGCCAGCAGCCCGTCGGGCGGGGGGATTAGCTCCCACAATGAGCAGTACTTC	CASSPSGGGISSHNEQYF
TRBV12-3/TRBV12-4	many	TRBJ1-2	TRBD1	TGTGCCAGCAGTTTCGGGACAGGGCTGACCTATGGCTACACCTTC	CASSFGTGLTYGYTF
TRBV4-1	many	TRBJ2-5	TRBD2	TGCGCCAGCAGCCAAGATACTAGCGGGGGGGAAGAGACCCAGTACTTC	CASSQDTSGGEETQYF
TRBV4-1	-	TRBJ2-2	TRBD2	TGCGCCAGCAGCCAAGATTCGGGACTAGCGCGAACCGGGGAGCTGTTTTTT	CASSQDSGLARTGELFF
TRBV4-1	few	TRBJ1-1	TRBD1	TGCGCCAGCAGCCCGACAGGGAATAACATGAACACTGAAGCTTTCTTT	CASSPTGNNMNTEAFF
TRBV6-5	many	TRBJ2-5	TRBD1	TGTGCCAGCAGTTACAAAGGGGCCAGGGGGCGAGAGACCCAGTACTTC	CASSYKGARGRETQYF
TRBV5-1	-	TRBJ1-1	-	TGCGCCAGCAGCCTATGGGCCCGAGGGGACGCTGAAGCTTTCTTT	CASSLWARGDAEAFF